This TCR beta chain appears in the sequencing data of a study of T cell responses to AZD1222 COVID-19 vaccine. Study conclusions and caveats: Without day 14 samples, only post-peak T cell repertoires were studied. Once two AZD1222 doses were given, Spike-specific TCR breadth and depth went up.

This CDR3 has 14 residues. Germline V lookup: CDR1 LGHDT, CDR2 YNNKEL (reference sequence). Trimming took off 5 bases at V and 0 bases at J, with 7 bases between the two ends. The method was immunoSEQ multiplex PCR; TCRdb's version includes in-frame clones alone and lacks a portion of them. Found here are about 110,000 clones, around 90% of them singletons; the top ten hold about 3%. Note on this clone: The target antigen is unknown.

This material consisted of peripheral blood, taken on day 0 of MenACWY control vaccination. V gene TRBV3-1 (or the pseudogene TRBV3-2) combines with J gene TRBJ2-2; D not resolved. The TCR was taken from an adult in good health. The CDR3 bases are TGTGCCAGCAGCTTTCCATCGAACACCGGGGAGCTGTTTTTT. It encodes CASSFPSNTGELFF.